Below, 26 T cell receptor beta chains from the same sample are listed, as sequenced in a study of CD8 T cells in ankylosing spondylitis. These receptors lack a known antigen. TCRdb itself ran the 5' RACE reads through MiXCR, one entry per CDR3 protein. The sample records roughly 220,000 distinct CDR3 sequences, 15% to 20% being singletons. Broader study findings: For ankylosing spondylitis blood, a TCR beta motif of roughly 8 highly homologous variants appeared characteristic.

The sequenced material came from blood, either unsorted or a sorted T cell fraction (not recorded which). All receptors come from a male donor with ankylosing spondylitis.

Only a few counts were recorded for this clonotype. The rearrangement links TRBV7-9 to TRBJ2-5; weak D call: TRBD1 (5 bases). The CDR3 consists of 16 residues. Germline values: CDR1 SEHNR, CDR2 FQNEAQ (reference sequence). V lost 2 bases to trimming and J lost 4 bases, with 17 bases between them. This chain's CDR3 is CASSLTQTRQTETQYF. The CDR3 coding sequence is TGTGCCAGCAGCTTAACCCAAACCCGACAGACAGAGACCCAGTACTTC.

This clonotype was observed at least ten times. The chain uses TRBV4-3 and TRBJ2-7; TRBD1 aligns across 7 bases. CDR3 length: 15 residues. The junction had 2 bases not matched to a gene; V was cut back by 0 bases and J by 0 bases. The germline V gene has CDR1 LGHNA and CDR2 YSLEER. The CDR3 DNA sequence: TGCGCCAGCAGCCAAGAAAGACAGGGCTCCTACGAGCAGTACTTC. Its protein product is CASSQERQGSYEQYF.

This sequence joins TRBV14 and TRBJ2-3, with unresolved D. V gave up 0 bases and J gave up 4 bases, with 8 bases separating them. Germline lookup yields CDR1 SGHDN and CDR2 FVKESK. This CDR3 has 14 residues. In DNA, the CDR3 is TGTGCCAGCAGCCAAGAGGTCACTTCAGATACGCAGTATTTT. It encodes CASSQEVTSDTQYF.

The chain combines TRBV6-6 with TRBJ2-1; perhaps TRBD2 as D (5 bases). Germline CDR1 MNHNY, CDR2 SVGAGI (reference sequence). The V end lost 10 bases, the J end lost 4 bases, and 11 bases lay between the germline ends. CDR3 length equals 12 residues. CDR3 region: CATLTGYNEQFF. CDR3 nucleotides: TGTGCCACCCTGACGGGGTACAATGAGCAGTTCTTC.

The J gene is TRBJ2-2, the V gene TRBV9, with 11 positions matching TRBD1. V lost 4 bases to trimming and J lost 6 bases; unmatched junction nucleotides: 5. The CDR3 runs to 15 residues. CDR1 is SGDLS, CDR2 YYNGEE, per germline. The CDR3, as DNA: TGTGCCAGCAGCCCTCCGGGACAGGGGGCCGGGGAGCTGTTTTTT. It translates to CASSPPGQGAGELFF.

The genes are TRBV7-9 and TRBJ2-3; TRBD1 or TRBD2 may be the D gene (7 bases each). This CDR3 spans 17 amino acids. Per germline, CDR1 SEHNR and CDR2 FQNEAQ (reference sequence). Trimming pared 5 bases from V and 1 base from J, leaving 19 bases between. In DNA form, the CDR3 reads TGTGCCAGCAGCCCCCACGTCAGGGGGGGTGGCACAGATACGCAGTATTTT. Residues: CASSPHVRGGGTDTQYF.

This clonotype was seen more than once but under ten times. The chain combines TRBV21-1 with TRBJ2-7. TRBV21-1 is described as a pseudogene. CDR3 length: 14 amino acids. The CDR3, as DNA: TGTGCCAGCAGCAAGGTGGGGATCTCCTACGAGCAGTACTTC. It translates to CASSKVGISYEQYF.

This clonotype turned up a few times. The chain joins TRBV4-1 to TRBJ2-3; 9 nucleotides agree with TRBD2. The CDR3 has 16 amino acids. CDR1 and CDR2 from the germline V gene are MGHRA and YSYEKL. V lost 0 bases, J lost 1 base, and 2 bases stayed unmatched. The CDR3 DNA sequence: TGCGCCAGCAGCCAAGATCGACTAGCGGGCACAGATACGCAGTATTTT. Residues: CASSQDRLAGTDTQYF.

This clonotype has just a few counts. The chain links TRBV3-1 to TRBJ2-1, with TRBD2 matching 7 bases. Germline V gene lookup returns CDR1 LGHDT and CDR2 YNNKEL (reference sequence). Trimming at V came to 0 bases and at J to 4 bases, leaving 6 bases not matched to a gene. The CDR3 spans 16 residues. CDR3 in amino acids: CASSQDLASGYNEQFF. As DNA, the CDR3 is TGTGCCAGCAGCCAAGATTTGGCTAGCGGATACAATGAGCAGTTCTTC.

This clonotype has a handful of counts. The chain links TRBV12-3 or TRBV12-4 to TRBJ2-5; the D gene could be TRBD1 or TRBD2 (6 bases each). Trimming left V 7 bases short and J 5 bases short, with 26 bases between. This CDR3 contains 17 residues. CDR3 protein: CASTYLAPGGAGETQYF. The CDR3 nucleotides are TGTGCCAGCACCTACCTCGCCCCCGGGGGCGCCGGGGAGACCCAGTACTTC.

This clonotype came up a few times. V usage is TRBV5-4 and J usage is TRBJ2-1; 7 bases map to TRBD1. Germline loops: CDR1 SGHNT, CDR2 YYREEE (reference sequence). The CDR3 is made up of 14 amino acids. J lost 6 bases, V lost 5 bases, and 8 bases had no gene match. CDR3 sequence (DNA): TGTGCCAGCAGTATGACAGGGAGTTCCAATGAGCAGTTCTTC. Its translation: CASSMTGSSNEQFF.

This clonotype was counted only a few times. The rearrangement joins TRBV5-6 to TRBJ2-7; 10 bases match TRBD1. Germline assignment: CDR1 SGHDT and CDR2 YYEEEE. V lost 5 bases, J lost 4 bases, and 0 bases stayed unmatched. The CDR3 spans 12 residues. The CDR3 DNA is TGTGCCAGCAGGGGACAGGGGTACGAGCAGTACTTC. This codes for CASRGQGYEQYF.

This sequence joins TRBV27 and TRBJ2-7, with TRBD2 matching over 8 bases. The CDR3 runs 16 residues. Germline loops: CDR1 MNHEY, CDR2 SMNVEV (reference sequence). Losses at the gene ends were 5 bases for V and 2 bases for J; bases not matched to a gene: 11. This CDR3 is CASSTLTSARTYEQYF. The CDR3 nucleotides are TGTGCCAGCAGTACCCTGACTAGCGCGAGGACCTACGAGCAGTACTTC.

This clonotype has more than one count but fewer than ten. This rearrangement joins TRBV6-5 to TRBJ1-1, with TRBD1 as a possible D gene (5 bases). The CDR3 loop spans 14 amino acids. The V and J ends lost 1 base and 7 bases respectively, with 13 bases between them. Germline values: CDR1 MNHEY, CDR2 SVGAGI. The CDR3 DNA sequence: TGTGCCAGCAGTTACTTCCCCTCGGACAATGAAGCTTTCTTT. Translated, it gives CASSYFPSDNEAFF.

The chain couples TRBV9 to TRBJ2-2; 12 nucleotides line up with TRBD2. Germline assignment: CDR1 SGDLS and CDR2 YYNGEE. With 8 bases clipped from V and 3 bases from J, the junction kept 5 bases outside the gene matches. The CDR3 spans 15 residues. The CDR3 nucleotides read TGTGCCAGTTCGTGGACTAGCGGGGACACCGGGGAGCTGTTTTTT. Its translation: CASSWTSGDTGELFF.

This clonotype was picked up one time. Mismatch with germline at one junction end may stem from a read error. The chain uses TRBV6-1 and TRBJ2-7, with 8 bases aligning to TRBD2. The CDR3 has 14 residues. CDR1 is MNHNS, CDR2 SASEGT, per germline. The CDR3 region is CASSDSGGGYEQYF. CDR3 DNA: TGTGCCAGTAGTGACAGCGGGGGAGGTTACGAGCAGTACTTC.

The V and J genes are TRBV12-3 or TRBV12-4 and TRBJ2-1; the D gene is possibly TRBD2 (7 bases). The CDR3 consists of 18 residues. The germline V and J ends were trimmed by 6 bases and 5 bases, with 26 bases remaining between them. In DNA form, the CDR3 reads TGTGCCAGCAGCAACTTACCGGACTGGGGGGGGCAAAACAATGAGCAGTTCTTC. It codes for CASSNLPDWGGQNNEQFF.

In this sample, this clonotype turned up a few times. V and J are TRBV12-3 or TRBV12-4 and TRBJ1-1; D may be TRBD1 (5 bases). The CDR3 loop spans 15 amino acids. V was cut by 2 bases and J by 1 base, with 11 bases left in between. DNA of the CDR3: TGTGCCAGCAGTTTACCCCTGGGGGGGAACACTGAAGCTTTCTTT. The encoded protein is CASSLPLGGNTEAFF.

This rearrangement joins TRBV7-2 to TRBJ2-7; D call uncertain. Per the germline V gene, CDR1 is SGHTA and CDR2 is FQGNSA. The CDR3 is 13 residues long. Trimming cost V 1 base and J 7 bases, with 11 bases left between them. CDR3 coding DNA: TGTGCCAGCAGCTTAGAGCTGGTGGGGGAGCAGTACTTC. Encoded protein: CASSLELVGEQYF.

In its sample, this clonotype was seen a few times. This sequence joins TRBV29-1 and TRBJ2-7; 10 bases match TRBD2. V was pared by 3 bases and J by 2 bases, with 7 bases of the junction left unmatched. CDR3 size: 15 residues. In germline, CDR1 is SQVTM, CDR2 ANQGSEA. The CDR3: CSVESGTSDTYEQYF. The CDR3 DNA reads TGCAGCGTTGAGTCCGGGACTAGCGATACCTACGAGCAGTACTTC.

The count of this clonotype is one. This chain joins TRBV20-1 and TRBJ2-3; 9 bases fit TRBD2. CDR1 is DFQATT and CDR2 is SNEGSKA in the germline V gene (reference sequence). CDR3 size: 17 residues. V trimming: 6 bases; J trimming: 3 bases; junction bases outside the gene matches: 16. CDR3 sequence (DNA): TGCAGTGCCCCACGAGGTGACCTAGCGGGATTTACAGATACGCAGTATTTT. Its protein product is CSAPRGDLAGFTDTQYF.

The rearrangement links TRBV12-3 or TRBV12-4 to TRBJ2-3, with 7 bases identical to TRBD2. V lost 2 bases and J lost 0; bases outside the gene matches: 5. The length of the CDR3 is 16 residues. The CDR3 DNA reads as TGTGCCAGCAGTTTACTTGGCGGGGGTAGCACAGATACGCAGTATTTT. Translating it yields CASSLLGGGSTDTQYF.

The V gene is TRBV12-3 or TRBV12-4, the J gene TRBJ1-6; 9 nucleotides agree with TRBD1. The V gene end was trimmed by 2 bases and the J gene end by 10 bases; junction bases not matched to a gene: 6. The CDR3 loop spans 15 amino acids. In DNA form, the CDR3 reads TGTGCCAGCAGTTTAAGACAGGGGGAAATATCACCCCTCCACTTT. This codes for CASSLRQGEISPLHF.

This rearrangement joins TRBV12-3 or TRBV12-4 to TRBJ2-2; 9 nucleotides agree with TRBD1. The V segment lost 3 bases and the J segment 6 bases; nucleotides outside the gene matches: 14. The length of the CDR3 is 18 residues. DNA of the CDR3: TGTGCCAGCAGTTTCGGTGGGAACAGGGGGCGATTTTCCGGGGAGCTGTTTTTT. This sequence encodes CASSFGGNRGRFSGELFF.

This clonotype was seen more than once but under ten times. V usage is TRBV12-3 or TRBV12-4 and J usage is TRBJ2-7; the D call may be TRBD1 or TRBD2 (5 bases each). Deletions cut 6 bases from V and 4 bases from J, with 13 bases between. CDR3 length equals 13 residues. The CDR3 DNA follows: TGTGCCAGCAGCGGGACGGAGAAATACGAGCAGTACTTC. Translated, it gives CASSGTEKYEQYF.

This chain uses TRBV27 with TRBJ1-2, with D possibly being TRBD1 (6 bases). The V end lost 3 bases, the J end lost 4 bases, and 12 bases lay between the germline ends. This CDR3 contains 14 residues. Per germline, CDR1 MNHEY and CDR2 SMNVEV (reference sequence). CDR3: CASSLGGQGYGYTF. CDR3 coding DNA: TGTGCCAGCAGTTTGGGGGGGCAAGGCTATGGCTACACCTTC.